This record looks at one T cell receptor beta chain sequence and its context. No antigen is known for it. This sample was included in a study of beta chain features in type 1 diabetes. Every bit of the isolated RNA underwent reverse transcription, so sequencing read expressed TCRB transcripts. Repertoires were generated with immunoSEQ multiplex PCR, while TCRdb's copy carries only in-frame clones and drops some. Of just over 600,000 clones in the sample, around 15% were seen once. Study findings and constraints: Among type 1 diabetes patients, VDJ junctions had fewer insertions and more deletions.

Per germline, CDR1 MNHEY and CDR2 SVGAGI. The CDR3 has 15 amino acids. V shed 0 bases and J shed 2 bases, with 11 bases lying between them. The sequenced sample consisted of naive CD4+ T cells from blood. This TCR derives from a man between 18 and 35 years old in good health. The rearrangement uses TRBV6-5 and TRBJ2-7; the D is unclear. CDR3 region: CASSYSNGRTYEQYF. The CDR3 bases are TGTGCCAGCAGTTACTCAAATGGTAGGACCTACGAGCAGTACTTC.